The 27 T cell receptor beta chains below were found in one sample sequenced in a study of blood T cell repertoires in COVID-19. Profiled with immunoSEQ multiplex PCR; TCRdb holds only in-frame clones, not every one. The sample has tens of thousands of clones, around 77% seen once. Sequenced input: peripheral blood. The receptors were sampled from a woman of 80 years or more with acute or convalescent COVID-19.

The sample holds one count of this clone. CDR3 sequence (DNA): TGTGCCAGCAGACTAGCGGGACGTAGCGAGCAGTACTTC. Its protein product is CASRLAGRSEQYF. This chain links TRBV6-5 with TRBJ2-7, with 10 bases fitting TRBD2. In germline, CDR1 is MNHEY, CDR2 SVGAGI. The trim removed 6 bases at V and 6 bases at J, leaving 5 bases unmatched. The CDR3 sequence is 13 residues long.

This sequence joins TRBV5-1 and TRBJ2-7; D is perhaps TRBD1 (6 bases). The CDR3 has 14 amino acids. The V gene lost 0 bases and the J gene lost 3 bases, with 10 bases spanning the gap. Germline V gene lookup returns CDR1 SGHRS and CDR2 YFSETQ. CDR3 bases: TGCGCCAGCAGCTTGGGGGACATAAACTACGAGCAGTACTTC. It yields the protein CASSLGDINYEQYF.

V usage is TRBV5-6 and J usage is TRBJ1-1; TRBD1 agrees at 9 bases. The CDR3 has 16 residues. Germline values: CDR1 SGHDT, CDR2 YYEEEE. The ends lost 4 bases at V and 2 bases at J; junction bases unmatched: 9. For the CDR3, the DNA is TGTGCCAGCAGCCACATTGACAGGGGGGACAACACTGAAGCTTTCTTT. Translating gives CASSHIDRGDNTEAFF.

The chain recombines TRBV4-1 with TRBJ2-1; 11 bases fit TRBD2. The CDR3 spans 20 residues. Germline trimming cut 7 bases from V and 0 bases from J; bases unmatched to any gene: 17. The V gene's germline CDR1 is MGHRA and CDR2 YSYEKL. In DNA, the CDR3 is TGCGCCAGCACCCCAGTGGGGGGGACTAGCGGCATGAGCTCCTACAATGAGCAGTTCTTC. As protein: CASTPVGGTSGMSSYNEQFF.

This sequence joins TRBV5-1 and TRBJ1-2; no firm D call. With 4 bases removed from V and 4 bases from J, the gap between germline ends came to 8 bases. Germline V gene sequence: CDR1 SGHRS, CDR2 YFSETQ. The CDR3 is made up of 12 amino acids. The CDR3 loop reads CASSPEGYGYTF. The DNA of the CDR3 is TGCGCCAGCAGCCCCGAGGGCTATGGCTACACCTTC.

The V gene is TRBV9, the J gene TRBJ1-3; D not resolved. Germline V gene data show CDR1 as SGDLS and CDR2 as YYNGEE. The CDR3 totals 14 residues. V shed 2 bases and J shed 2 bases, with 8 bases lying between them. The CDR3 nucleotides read TGTGCCAGCAGCGTGAATGCGGCTGGAAACACCATATATTTT. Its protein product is CASSVNAAGNTIYF.

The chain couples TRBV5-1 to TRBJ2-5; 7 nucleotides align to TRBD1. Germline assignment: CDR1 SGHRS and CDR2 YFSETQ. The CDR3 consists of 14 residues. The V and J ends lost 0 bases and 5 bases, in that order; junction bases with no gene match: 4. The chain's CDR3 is CASSLGGGEETQYF. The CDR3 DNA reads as TGCGCCAGCAGCTTGGGAGGGGGCGAGGAGACCCAGTACTTC.

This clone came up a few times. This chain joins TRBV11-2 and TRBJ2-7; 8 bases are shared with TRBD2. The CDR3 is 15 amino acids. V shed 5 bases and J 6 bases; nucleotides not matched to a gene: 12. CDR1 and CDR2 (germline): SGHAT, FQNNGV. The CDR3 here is CASSQQAGVVLEQYF. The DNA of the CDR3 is TGTGCCAGCAGCCAACAAGCGGGAGTTGTTCTCGAGCAGTACTTC.

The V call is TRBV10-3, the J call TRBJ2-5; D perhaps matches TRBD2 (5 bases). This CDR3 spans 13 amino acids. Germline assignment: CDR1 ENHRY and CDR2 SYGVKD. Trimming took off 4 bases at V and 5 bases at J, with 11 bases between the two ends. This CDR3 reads CAISAGSGETQYF. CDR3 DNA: TGTGCCATCAGTGCCGGCTCGGGGGAGACCCAGTACTTC.

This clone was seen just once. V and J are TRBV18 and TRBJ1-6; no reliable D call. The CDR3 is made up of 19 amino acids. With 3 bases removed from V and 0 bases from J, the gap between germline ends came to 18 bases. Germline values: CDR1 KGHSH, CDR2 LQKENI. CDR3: CASSPSVESFNSYNSPLHF. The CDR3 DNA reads TGTGCCAGCTCACCCTCGGTTGAAAGCTTCAACTCCTATAATTCACCCCTCCACTTT. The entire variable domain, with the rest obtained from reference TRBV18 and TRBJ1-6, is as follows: NAGVMQNPRHLVRRRGQEARLRCSPMKGHSHVYWYRQLPEEGLKFMVYLQKENIIDESGMPKERFSAEFPKEGPSILRIQQVVRGDSAAYFCASSPSVESFNSYNSPLHFGNGTRLTVT.

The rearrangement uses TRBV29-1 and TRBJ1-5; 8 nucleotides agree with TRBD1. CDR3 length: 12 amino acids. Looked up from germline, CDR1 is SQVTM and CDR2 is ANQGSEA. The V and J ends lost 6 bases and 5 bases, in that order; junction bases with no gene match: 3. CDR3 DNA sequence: TGCAGCGTAGGACAGGGCTATCAGCCCCAGCATTTT. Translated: CSVGQGYQPQHF.

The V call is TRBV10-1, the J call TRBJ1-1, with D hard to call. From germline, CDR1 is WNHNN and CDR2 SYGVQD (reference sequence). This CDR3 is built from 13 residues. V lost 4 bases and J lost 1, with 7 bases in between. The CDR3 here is CASSAYRNTEAFF. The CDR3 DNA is TGCGCCAGCAGTGCCTACAGGAACACTGAAGCTTTCTTT.

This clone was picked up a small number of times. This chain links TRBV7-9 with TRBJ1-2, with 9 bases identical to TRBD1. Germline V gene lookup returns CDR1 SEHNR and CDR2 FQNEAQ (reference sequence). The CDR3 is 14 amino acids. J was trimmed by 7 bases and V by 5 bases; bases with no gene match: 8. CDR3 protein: CASSHGTGSSGYTF. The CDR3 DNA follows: TGTGCCAGCAGCCACGGGACAGGGTCGTCTGGCTACACCTTC.

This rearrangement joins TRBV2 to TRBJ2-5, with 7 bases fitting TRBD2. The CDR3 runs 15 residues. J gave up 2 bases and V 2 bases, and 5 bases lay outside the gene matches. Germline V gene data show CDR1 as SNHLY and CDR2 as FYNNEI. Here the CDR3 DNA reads TGTGCCAGCAGTGAATCTCGGGGGGAACAAGAGACCCAGTACTTC. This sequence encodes CASSESRGEQETQYF.

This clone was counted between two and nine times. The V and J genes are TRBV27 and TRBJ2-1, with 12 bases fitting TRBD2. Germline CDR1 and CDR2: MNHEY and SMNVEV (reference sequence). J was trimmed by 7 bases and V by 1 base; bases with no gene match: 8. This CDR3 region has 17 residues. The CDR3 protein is CASSLWASGRVENEQFF. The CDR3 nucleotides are TGTGCCAGCAGTTTATGGGCTAGCGGGAGGGTGGAAAATGAGCAGTTCTTC.

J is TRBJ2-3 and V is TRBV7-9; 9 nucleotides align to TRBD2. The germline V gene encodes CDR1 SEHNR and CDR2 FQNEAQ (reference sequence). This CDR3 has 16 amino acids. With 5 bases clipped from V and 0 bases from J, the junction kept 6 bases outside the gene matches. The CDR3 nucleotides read TGTGCCAGCAGCCCTCCGGGACTAGCAAGCACAGATACGCAGTATTTT. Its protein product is CASSPPGLASTDTQYF.

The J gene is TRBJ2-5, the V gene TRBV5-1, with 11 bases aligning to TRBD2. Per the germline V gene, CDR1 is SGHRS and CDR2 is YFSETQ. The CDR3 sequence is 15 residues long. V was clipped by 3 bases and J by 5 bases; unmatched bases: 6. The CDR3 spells CASSSPLAGGETQYF. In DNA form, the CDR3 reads TGCGCCAGCAGCTCCCCGCTAGCGGGAGGTGAGACCCAGTACTTC.

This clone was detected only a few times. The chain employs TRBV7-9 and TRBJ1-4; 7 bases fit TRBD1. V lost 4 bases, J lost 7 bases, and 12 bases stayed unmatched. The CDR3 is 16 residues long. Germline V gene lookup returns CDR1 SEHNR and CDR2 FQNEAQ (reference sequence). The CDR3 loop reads CASSSWVARGSEKLFF. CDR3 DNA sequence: TGTGCCAGCAGCTCCTGGGTGGCCAGGGGGAGTGAAAAACTGTTTTTT.

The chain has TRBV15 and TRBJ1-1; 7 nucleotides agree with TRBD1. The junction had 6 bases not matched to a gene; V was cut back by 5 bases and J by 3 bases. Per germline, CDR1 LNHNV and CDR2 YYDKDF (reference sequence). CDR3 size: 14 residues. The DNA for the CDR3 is TGTGCCACCAGCTTCACAGGGGCGGACACTGAAGCTTTCTTT. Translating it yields CATSFTGADTEAFF.

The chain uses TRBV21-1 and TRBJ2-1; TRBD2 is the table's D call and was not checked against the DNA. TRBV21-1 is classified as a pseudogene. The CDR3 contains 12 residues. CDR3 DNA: TGTGCCAGCAGCAAACCCGAGGATGAGCAGTTCTTC. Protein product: CASSKPEDEQFF.

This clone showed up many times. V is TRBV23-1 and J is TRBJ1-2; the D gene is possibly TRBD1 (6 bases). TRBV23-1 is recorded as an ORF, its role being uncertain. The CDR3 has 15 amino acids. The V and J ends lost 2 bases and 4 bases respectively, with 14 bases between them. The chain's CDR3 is CASSQVRQAVYGYTF. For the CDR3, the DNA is TGCGCCAGCAGTCAAGTCCGACAGGCCGTCTATGGCTACACCTTC.

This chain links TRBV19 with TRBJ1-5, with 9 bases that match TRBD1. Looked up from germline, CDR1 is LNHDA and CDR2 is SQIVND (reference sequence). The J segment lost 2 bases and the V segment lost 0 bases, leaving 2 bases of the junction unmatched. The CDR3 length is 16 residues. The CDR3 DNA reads TGTGCCAGTAGTATAGATTGGACAGGGGGCAATCAGCCCCAGCATTTT. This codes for CASSIDWTGGNQPQHF. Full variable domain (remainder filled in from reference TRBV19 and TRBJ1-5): DGGITQSPKYLFRKEGQNVTLSCEQNLNHDAMYWYRQDPGQGLRLIYYSQIVNDFQKGDIAEGYSVSREKKESFPLTVTSAQKNPTAFYLCASSIDWTGGNQPQHFGDGTRLSIL.

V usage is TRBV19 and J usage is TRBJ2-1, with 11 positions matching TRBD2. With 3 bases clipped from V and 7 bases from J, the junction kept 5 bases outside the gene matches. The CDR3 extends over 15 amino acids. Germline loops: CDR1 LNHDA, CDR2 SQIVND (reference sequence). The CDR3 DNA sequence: TGTGCCAGTAGTATGTTAGCGGGAGGGCCTAATGAGCAGTTCTTC. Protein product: CASSMLAGGPNEQFF.

Here the CDR3 DNA reads TGTGCCAGCAGCCCCACCGGGGACAGGCACCAGCCCCAGCATTTT. Protein sequence: CASSPTGDRHQPQHF. The chain employs TRBV3-1 (or the pseudogene TRBV3-2) and TRBJ1-5; 8 bases line up with TRBD1. The V gene's germline CDR1 is LGHDT and CDR2 YNNKEL (reference sequence). The CDR3 loop spans 15 amino acids. With 4 bases clipped from V and 7 bases from J, the junction kept 9 bases outside the gene matches.

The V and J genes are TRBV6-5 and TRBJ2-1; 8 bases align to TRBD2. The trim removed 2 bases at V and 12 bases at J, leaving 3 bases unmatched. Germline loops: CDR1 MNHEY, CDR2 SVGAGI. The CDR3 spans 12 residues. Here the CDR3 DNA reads TGTGCCAGCAGTTACGGAGGACTAGCGCAGTTCTTC. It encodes CASSYGGLAQFF.

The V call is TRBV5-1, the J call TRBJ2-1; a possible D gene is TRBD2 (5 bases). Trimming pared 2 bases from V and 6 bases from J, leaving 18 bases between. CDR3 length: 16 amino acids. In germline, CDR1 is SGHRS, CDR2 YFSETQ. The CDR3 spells CASSLLGGRPSNEQFF. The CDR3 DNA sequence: TGCGCCAGCAGCTTACTGGGCGGGCGCCCAAGCAATGAGCAGTTCTTC. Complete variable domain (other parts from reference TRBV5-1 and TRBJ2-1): KAGVTQTPRYLIKTRGQQVTLSCSPISGHRSVSWYQQTPGQGLQFLFEYFSETQRNKGNFPGRFSGRQFSNSRSEMNVSTLELGDSALYLCASSLLGGRPSNEQFFGPGTRLTVL.

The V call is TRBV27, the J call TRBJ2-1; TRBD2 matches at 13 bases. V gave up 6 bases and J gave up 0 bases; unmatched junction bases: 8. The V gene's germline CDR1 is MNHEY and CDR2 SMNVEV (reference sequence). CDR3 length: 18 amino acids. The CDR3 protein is CASSPGLAGRSSYNEQFF. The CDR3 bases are TGTGCCAGCAGCCCGGGACTAGCGGGAAGGAGCTCCTACAATGAGCAGTTCTTC.